A selection of T cell receptor beta chains follows, all from one sample in a study of blood T cells in healthy people across ages. TCRdb analysed the 5' RACE reads with MiXCR anew, one entry per CDR3 protein. The table has about 640,000 distinct CDR3 sequences, about 53% seen once; the top ten hold over 30%. The sequenced sample was blood. The origin of the receptors is a man in his sixties in good health. Both conserved end residues are part of each CDR3. A D gene is named only where the DNA matches it firmly. Not all rows give a size; the values are once, few, many and, for expanded clones, a class.

>TRBV3-1|TRBD2|.|TRBJ2-1
CASSTPLGGGYNEQFF
TGTGCCAGCAGCACCCCCTTAGGCGGGGGTTACAATGAGCAGTTCTTC
>TRBV3-1|.|.|TRBJ2-1
CASSQGSPASSEFF
TGTGCCAGCAGCCAAGGGTCGCCGGCTAGCTCGGAGTTCTTC
>TRBV20-1|.|.|TRBJ2-5
CSAKRETQYF
TGCAGTGCTAAGAGAGAGACCCAGTACTTC
>TRBV5-6|.|.|TRBJ2-5
CALEEETGGGWGQETQYF
TGTGCCCTAGAGGAAGAAACAGGCGGCGGTTGGGGGCAGGAGACCCAGTACTTC
>TRBV4-1|.|few|TRBJ2-7
CASSQEGARGYEQYF
TGCGCCAGCAGCCAAGAAGGGGCCAGGGGCTACGAGCAGTACTTC
>TRBV20-1|TRBD2|.|TRBJ2-1
CSAPPALAGTEQFF
TGCAGTGCCCCGCCGGCGCTAGCGGGGACTGAGCAGTTCTTC
>TRBV6-1|TRBD1|.|TRBJ2-4
CASILTRDRGGQLAKNIQYF
TGTGCCAGCATCCTGACCCGGGACAGGGGAGGTCAACTAGCCAAAAACATTCAGTACTTC
>TRBV7-2|TRBD1|.|TRBJ2-5
CATSRDRGEEQYF
TGTGCCACCTCAAGGGACAGGGGCGAGGAGCAGTACTTC
>TRBV5-1|TRBD1|.|TRBJ1-1
CASSLEAGGGTEAFF
TGCGCCAGCAGCTTGGAGGCAGGGGGAGGTACTGAAGCTTTCTTT
>TRBV6-1|TRBD1|.|TRBJ1-4
CASSETWGQGATNEKLFF
TGTGCCAGCAGTGAAACTTGGGGACAGGGGGCAACTAATGAAAAACTGTTTTTT
>TRBV28|.|few|TRBJ1-4
CASSPSGLTNEKLFF
TGTGCCAGCAGCCCAAGTGGTCTAACTAATGAAAAACTGTTTTTT
>TRBV2|.|.|TRBJ2-7
CASSEALGRSGQYF
TGTGCCAGCAGCGAAGCGCTGGGGCGCTCGGGGCAGTACTTC
>TRBV20-1|TRBD2|.|TRBJ2-1
CSASGGAGTYEQFF
TGCAGTGCTAGCGGGGGGGCTGGGACCTACGAGCAGTTCTTC
>TRBV28|.|.|TRBJ2-6
CAGSPPRRASSGANVLTF
TGTGCCGGCAGTCCCCCTCGCAGGGCCAGCTCTGGGGCCAACGTCCTGACTTTC
>TRBV12-3/TRBV12-4|.|many|TRBJ1-4
CASSHPFEKLFF
TGTGCCAGCAGCCACCCATTTGAAAAACTGTTTTTT
>TRBV20-1|TRBD1|.|TRBJ2-7
CSVGQEHSYEQYF
TGCAGTGTAGGACAGGAACACTCCTACGAGCAGTACTTC
>TRBV2|.|.|TRBJ2-7
CASRRQVYPYEQYF
TGTGCCAGCCGACGACAGGTCTATCCCTACGAGCAGTACTTC
>TRBV10-3|.|few|TRBJ2-7
CAISEGRDGSSYEQYF
TGTGCCATCAGTGAGGGCCGGGACGGTAGCTCCTACGAGCAGTACTTC
>TRBV15|TRBD1|.|TRBJ2-7
CATSREPGQAYEQYF
TGTGCCACCAGCAGAGAACCGGGACAGGCTTACGAGCAGTACTTC
>TRBV20-1|.|few|TRBJ2-1
CSAQRGGARPNEQFF
TGCAGTGCTCAGAGGGGCGGGGCTCGCCCCAATGAGCAGTTCTTC
>TRBV5-5|TRBD1|.|TRBJ2-1
CASSSPYGTGFNEQFF
TGTGCCAGCAGCTCTCCATACGGGACAGGGTTTAATGAGCAGTTCTTC
>TRBV29-1|.|.|TRBJ2-7
CSAKEGAEQYF
TGCAGCGCAAAGGAGGGAGCCGAGCAGTACTTC
>TRBV2|.|once|TRBJ2-3
CASSEDQYDTQYF
TGTGCCAGCAGTGAAGACCAGTACGATACGCAGTATTTT
>TRBV7-2|TRBD1|.|TRBJ1-2
CASSSGTGDNYGYTF
TGTGCCAGCAGCTCCGGGACAGGCGACAACTATGGCTACACCTTC
>TRBV29-1|.|few|TRBJ2-1
CSVEFGRSKDNEQFF
TGCAGCGTTGAATTTGGACGGAGTAAAGACAATGAGCAGTTCTTC
>TRBV29-1|.|.|TRBJ2-2
CSVTPGLAGELFF
TGCAGCGTTACTCCGGGGCTGGCCGGGGAGCTGTTTTTT
>TRBV6-2/TRBV6-3|TRBD2|.|TRBJ2-5
CASSSSPQAGGQETQYF
TGTGCCAGCAGTTCCTCCCCTCAGGCGGGGGGACAAGAGACCCAGTACTTC
>TRBV20-1|TRBD2|.|TRBJ2-1
CSAKPGLAGVEQFF
TGCAGTGCCAAACCGGGACTAGCGGGGGTCGAGCAGTTCTTC
>TRBV9|TRBD1|.|TRBJ2-5
CASSVQRQGPLNEQYF
TGTGCCAGCAGCGTACAGAGACAGGGCCCATTGAATGAGCAGTACTTC
>TRBV6-5|.|.|TRBJ1-6
CASTSGVSPLHF
TGTGCCAGCACCTCCGGGGTTTCACCCCTCCACTTT
>TRBV15|.|.|TRBJ2-6
CATSRDTSLGANVLTF
TGTGCCACCAGCAGAGATACATCCCTCGGGGCCAACGTCCTGACTTTC
>TRBV28|.|.|TRBJ2-5
CASNVSGDQETQYF
TGTGCCAGCAATGTGAGCGGTGACCAAGAGACCCAGTACTTC
>TRBV6-1|.|.|TRBJ2-7
CASRAVADYEQYF
TGTGCCAGCAGGGCGGTAGCGGACTACGAGCAGTACTTC
>TRBV6-1|TRBD1|.|TRBJ2-5
CASSEGDRDGQYF
TGTGCCAGCAGTGAAGGGGACAGGGATGGGCAGTACTTC
>TRBV6-2/TRBV6-3|.|.|TRBJ2-3
CASSSPGPVGDTQYF
TGTGCCAGCAGCTCCCCGGGCCCGGTCGGAGATACGCAGTATTTT
>TRBV3-1|.|.|TRBJ1-5
CASSQGGRASNQPQHF
TGTGCCAGCAGCCAAGGAGGGAGGGCTAGCAATCAGCCCCAGCATTTT
>TRBV25-1|TRBD1|.|TRBJ2-7
CASSTTGGGEQYF
TGTGCCAGCAGTACGACAGGGGGGGGCGAGCAGTACTTC
>TRBV7-9|TRBD1|.|TRBJ2-3
CASRQQGANTQYF
TGTGCCAGCAGGCAACAGGGGGCGAATACGCAGTATTTT
>TRBV3-1|TRBD2|once|TRBJ2-5
CASSRPLAGANRETQYF
TGTGCCAGCAGCCGCCCACTAGCGGGGGCGAACCGAGAGACCCAGTACTTC
>TRBV29-1|.|few|TRBJ2-7
CSVETTDYEQYF
TGCAGCGTTGAGACGACTGACTACGAGCAGTACTTC
>TRBV2|.|once|TRBJ1-2
CASSEVRGGHGCTF
TGTGCCAGCAGTGAAGTTAGGGGAGGACATGGCTGCACCTTC
>TRBV7-8|.|.|TRBJ1-1
CASSLLGEGREAFF
TGTGCCAGCAGCTTGCTGGGAGAGGGGCGGGAGGCTTTCTTT
>TRBV2|.|.|TRBJ2-1
CASSESLPRGSGQFF
TGTGCCAGCAGTGAATCATTACCCAGGGGCTCAGGGCAGTTCTTC
>TRBV4-1|.|.|TRBJ1-1
CASSPRDEGVKRGAFF
TGCGCCAGCAGCCCTCGTGACGAGGGCGTCAAAAGGGGGGCTTTCTTT
>TRBV20-1|TRBD2|.|TRBJ2-1
CSARAGTSGNNEQFF
TGCAGTGCTAGAGCGGGGACTAGCGGTAACAATGAGCAGTTCTTC
>TRBV25-1|.|.|TRBJ2-5
CASGRGQGVEETQYF
TGTGCCAGCGGGCGGGGGCAGGGGGTTGAAGAGACCCAGTACTTC
>TRBV18|.|few|TRBJ2-1
CASSPPATGEIEQFF
TGTGCCAGCTCACCACCGGCAACGGGGGAGATAGAGCAGTTCTTC
>TRBV20-1|TRBD1|few|TRBJ2-5
CSASVGQAQETQYF
TGCAGTGCTAGCGTTGGACAGGCTCAAGAGACCCAGTACTTC
>TRBV7-2|.|.|TRBJ2-5
CASSFVGGAETQYF
TGTGCCAGCAGCTTCGTAGGTGGGGCTGAGACCCAGTACTTC
>TRBV28|.|.|TRBJ1-6
CASRSRGNSPLHF
TGTGCCAGCAGATCAAGGGGGAATTCACCCCTCCACTTT
>TRBV12-3/TRBV12-4|TRBD1|.|TRBJ1-5
CASRLTGTGGNQPQHF
TGTGCCAGCAGACTTACCGGGACAGGGGGAAATCAGCCCCAGCATTTT
>TRBV6-5|TRBD1|.|TRBJ2-5
CASSYQGQGGRETQYF
TGTGCCAGCAGTTACCAGGGACAGGGGGGTCGAGAGACCCAGTACTTC
>TRBV20-1|.|.|TRBJ1-4
CSAGDLQGEKLFF
TGCAGTGCTGGGGACTTACAGGGCGAAAAACTGTTTTTT
>TRBV7-2|.|few|TRBJ1-1
CASSLMGRTEAFF
TGTGCCAGCAGCTTAATGGGAAGGACTGAAGCTTTCTTT
>TRBV5-5|.|.|TRBJ1-6
CASSLDGIYNSPLHF
TGTGCCAGCAGCTTGGATGGGATTTATAATTCACCCCTCCACTTT
>TRBV6-1|TRBD2|.|TRBJ2-5
CASSELGGGPFETQYF
TGTGCCAGCAGTGAACTTGGGGGGGGTCCTTTTGAGACCCAGTACTTC
>TRBV7-9|.|.|TRBJ2-5
CASSQIFSGYQETQYF
TGTGCCAGCAGCCAAATATTTAGCGGATACCAAGAGACCCAGTACTTC
>TRBV28|TRBD1|.|TRBJ1-2
CASSSGTGGMLGGYTF
TGTGCCAGCAGTTCGGGGACAGGGGGCATGTTAGGAGGCTACACCTTC
>TRBV15|.|many|TRBJ2-3
CATSRDPASDTQYF
TGTGCCACCAGCAGAGATCCAGCTAGCGATACGCAGTATTTT
>TRBV20-1|.|.|TRBJ2-7
CSLWGNYNEQYF
TGCAGTTTATGGGGGAACTACAATGAGCAGTACTTC